This T cell receptor beta chain is from a study of OX40 agonist ivuxolimab in advanced cancers. Study information: The dose-escalation cohort had hepatocellular carcinoma, melanoma, renal cell or head and neck cancer.

In regard to this clone: Antigen unknown.

General study findings and limits: Both CD4+ and CD8+ T cell populations in blood had undergone clonal expansion by week 6 at 0.1 to 3.0 mg/kg. Clonal expansion among partial responders at 0.1-3.0 mg/kg ranked near the lowest. The work left the antigen specificity of expanded peripheral T cells undetermined.

The CDR3 runs to 14 residues. Trimming removed 3 bases from V and 9 bases from J; junction bases left unmatched: 5. Germline loops: CDR1 SGHVS, CDR2 FQNEAQ. TCRdb's copy holds only in-frame clones and misses some; the assay was immunoSEQ multiplex PCR. The profile covers approximately 60,000 clones, with approximately 90% appearing a single time and about an eighth taken by the ten largest. The chain uses TRBV7-8 and TRBJ2-1, with 10 bases that match TRBD2. The starting material was CD4+ or CD8+ T cells sorted from blood, obtained in a trial of the OX40 agonist ivuxolimab. The receptor's source is an adult with an advanced solid tumor such as melanoma, head and neck, liver or kidney cancer. The CDR3 nucleotides are TGTGCCAGCAGCTTCAGTTTAGCGGGAGGTGAGCAGTTCTTC. Translation: CASSFSLAGGEQFF. Looking up the rest from reference TRBV7-8 and TRBJ2-1 gives the full variable domain: GAGVSQSPRYKVAKRGQDVALRCDPISGHVSLFWYQQALGQGPEFLTYFQNEAQLDKSGLPSDRFFAERPEGSVSTLKIQRTQQEDSAVYLCASSFSLAGGEQFFGPGTRLTVL.